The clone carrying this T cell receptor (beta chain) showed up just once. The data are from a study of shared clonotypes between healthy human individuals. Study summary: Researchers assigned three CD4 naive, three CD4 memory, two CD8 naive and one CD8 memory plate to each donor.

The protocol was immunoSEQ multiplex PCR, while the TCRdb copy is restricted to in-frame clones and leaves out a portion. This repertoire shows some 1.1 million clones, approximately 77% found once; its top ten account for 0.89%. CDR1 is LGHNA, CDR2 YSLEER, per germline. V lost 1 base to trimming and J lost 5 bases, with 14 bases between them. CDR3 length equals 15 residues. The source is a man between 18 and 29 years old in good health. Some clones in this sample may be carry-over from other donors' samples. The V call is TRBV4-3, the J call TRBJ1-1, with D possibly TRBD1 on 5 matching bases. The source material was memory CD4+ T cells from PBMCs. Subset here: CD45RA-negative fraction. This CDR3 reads CASSQVRGISTEAFF. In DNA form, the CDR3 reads TGCGCCAGCAGCCAAGTCCGGGGGATCAGTACTGAAGCTTTCTTT.